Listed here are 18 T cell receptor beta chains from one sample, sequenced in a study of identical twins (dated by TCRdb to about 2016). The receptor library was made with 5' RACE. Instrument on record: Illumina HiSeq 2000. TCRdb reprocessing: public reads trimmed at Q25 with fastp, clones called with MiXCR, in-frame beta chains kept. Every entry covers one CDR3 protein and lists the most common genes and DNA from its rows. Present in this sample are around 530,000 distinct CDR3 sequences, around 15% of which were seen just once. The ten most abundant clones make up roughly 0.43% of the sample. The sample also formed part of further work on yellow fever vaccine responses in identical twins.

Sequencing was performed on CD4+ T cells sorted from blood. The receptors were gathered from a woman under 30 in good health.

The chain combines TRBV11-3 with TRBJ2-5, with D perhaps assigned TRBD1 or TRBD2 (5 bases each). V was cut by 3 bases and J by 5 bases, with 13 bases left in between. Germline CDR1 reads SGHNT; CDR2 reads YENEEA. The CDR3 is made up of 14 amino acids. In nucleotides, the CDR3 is TGTGCCAGCAGCTTGGGACGCGACGCGGAGACCCAGTACTTC. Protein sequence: CASSLGRDAETQYF.

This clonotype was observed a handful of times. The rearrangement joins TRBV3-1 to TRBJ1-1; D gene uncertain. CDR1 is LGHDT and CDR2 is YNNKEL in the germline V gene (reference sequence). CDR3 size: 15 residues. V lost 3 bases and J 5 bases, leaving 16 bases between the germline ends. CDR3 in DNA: TGTGCCAGCAGCCAGTTGAGAATCCGAGGTACTGAAGCTTTCTTT. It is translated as CASSQLRIRGTEAFF.

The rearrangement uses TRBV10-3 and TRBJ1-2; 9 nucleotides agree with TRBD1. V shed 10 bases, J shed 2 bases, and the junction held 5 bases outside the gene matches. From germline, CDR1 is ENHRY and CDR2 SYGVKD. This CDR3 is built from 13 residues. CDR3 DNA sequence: TGTGCCAATAGAGGGACAGGGAACTATGGCTACACCTTC. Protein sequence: CANRGTGNYGYTF.

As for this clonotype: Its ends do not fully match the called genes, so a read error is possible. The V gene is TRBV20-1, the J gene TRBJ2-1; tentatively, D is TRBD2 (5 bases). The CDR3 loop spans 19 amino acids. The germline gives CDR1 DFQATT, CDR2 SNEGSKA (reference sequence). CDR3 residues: CRARGLARTSSTSYNEQFF. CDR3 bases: TGCAGGGCTAGAGGATTAGCGAGAACGTCTTCAACCTCCTACAATGAGCAGTTCTTC.

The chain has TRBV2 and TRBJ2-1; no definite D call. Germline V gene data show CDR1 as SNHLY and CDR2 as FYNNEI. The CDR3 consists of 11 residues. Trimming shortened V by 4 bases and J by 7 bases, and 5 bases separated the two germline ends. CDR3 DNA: TGTGCCAGCAGTGTTACGAATGAGCAGTTCTTC. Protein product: CASSVTNEQFF.

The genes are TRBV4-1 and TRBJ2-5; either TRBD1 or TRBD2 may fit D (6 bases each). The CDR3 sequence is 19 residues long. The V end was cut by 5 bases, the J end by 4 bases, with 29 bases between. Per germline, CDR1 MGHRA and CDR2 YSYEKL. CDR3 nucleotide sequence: TGCGCCAGCAGCAAAGGGGGGTCTCGGCTCGGCGTGGGCGGAGAGACCCAGTACTTC. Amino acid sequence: CASSKGGSRLGVGGETQYF.

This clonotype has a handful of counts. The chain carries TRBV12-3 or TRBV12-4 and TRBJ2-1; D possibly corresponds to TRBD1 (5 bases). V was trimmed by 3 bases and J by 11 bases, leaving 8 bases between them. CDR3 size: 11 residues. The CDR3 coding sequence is TGTGCCAGCAGTTTCAGGGCCAAGCAGTTCTTC. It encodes CASSFRAKQFF.

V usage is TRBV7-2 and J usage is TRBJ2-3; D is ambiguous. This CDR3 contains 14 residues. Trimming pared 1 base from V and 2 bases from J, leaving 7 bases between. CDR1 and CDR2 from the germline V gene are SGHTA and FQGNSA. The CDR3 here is CASSLVRYTDTQYF. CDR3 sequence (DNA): TGTGCCAGCAGCTTAGTAAGATACACAGATACGCAGTATTTT.

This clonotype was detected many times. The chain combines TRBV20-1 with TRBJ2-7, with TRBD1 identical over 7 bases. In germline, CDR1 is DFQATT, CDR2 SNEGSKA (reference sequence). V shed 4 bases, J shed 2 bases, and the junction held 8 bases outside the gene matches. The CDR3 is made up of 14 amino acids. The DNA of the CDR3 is TGCAGTGCTAACACCCCGACAGGGCCCTACGAGCAGTACTTC. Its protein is CSANTPTGPYEQYF.

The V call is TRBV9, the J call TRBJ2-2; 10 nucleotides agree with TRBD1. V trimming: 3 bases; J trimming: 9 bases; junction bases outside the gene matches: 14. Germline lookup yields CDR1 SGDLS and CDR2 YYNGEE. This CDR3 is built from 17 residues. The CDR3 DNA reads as TGTGCCAGCAGCGGAGACGTGGGACAGGGGTTTAGGTGGGAGCTGTTTTTT. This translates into CASSGDVGQGFRWELFF.

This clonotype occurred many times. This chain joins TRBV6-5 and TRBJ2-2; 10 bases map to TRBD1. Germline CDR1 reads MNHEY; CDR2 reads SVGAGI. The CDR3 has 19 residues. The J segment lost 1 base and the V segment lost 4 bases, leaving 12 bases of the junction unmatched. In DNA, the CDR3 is TGTGCCAGCAGTTTTAGGACAGGGGGAACTTCAATGAACACCGGGGAGCTGTTTTTT. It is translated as CASSFRTGGTSMNTGELFF.

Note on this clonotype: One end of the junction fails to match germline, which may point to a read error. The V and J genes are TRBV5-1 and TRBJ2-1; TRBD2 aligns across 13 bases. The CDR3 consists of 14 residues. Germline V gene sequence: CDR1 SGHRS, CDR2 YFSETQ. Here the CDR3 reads CASSLGTSGSPTRF. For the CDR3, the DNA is TGCGCCAGCAGCTTGGGGACTAGCGGGAGTCCAACCCGCTTC.

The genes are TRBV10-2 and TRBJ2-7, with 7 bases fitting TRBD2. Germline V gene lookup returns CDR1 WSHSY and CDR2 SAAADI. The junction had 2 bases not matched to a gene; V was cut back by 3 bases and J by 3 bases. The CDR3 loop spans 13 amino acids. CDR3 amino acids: CASSDGGGYEQYF. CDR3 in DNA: TGCGCCAGCAGTGATGGCGGGGGCTACGAGCAGTACTTC.

The CDR3 is CASSEDMGETQYF. Written as DNA, the CDR3 is TGTGCCAGCAGTGAGGACATGGGGGAGACCCAGTACTTC. The V gene is TRBV25-1, the J gene TRBJ2-5, with D possibly being TRBD1 (5 bases). The V end was cut by 3 bases, the J end by 5 bases, with 10 bases between. In germline, CDR1 is MGHDK, CDR2 SYGVNS. This CDR3 contains 13 residues.

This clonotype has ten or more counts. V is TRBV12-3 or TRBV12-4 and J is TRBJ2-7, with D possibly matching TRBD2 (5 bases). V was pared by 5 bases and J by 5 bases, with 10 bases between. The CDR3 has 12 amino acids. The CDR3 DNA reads TGTGCCAGCAGTGGGAGTAGTAACGAGCAGTACTTC. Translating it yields CASSGSSNEQYF.

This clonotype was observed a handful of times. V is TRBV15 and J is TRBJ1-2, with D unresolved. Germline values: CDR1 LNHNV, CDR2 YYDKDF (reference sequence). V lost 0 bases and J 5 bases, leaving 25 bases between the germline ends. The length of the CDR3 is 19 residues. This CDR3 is CATSRDKELGLPGIYGYTF. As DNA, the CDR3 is TGTGCCACCAGCAGAGATAAGGAGTTAGGCCTACCTGGGATATATGGCTACACCTTC.

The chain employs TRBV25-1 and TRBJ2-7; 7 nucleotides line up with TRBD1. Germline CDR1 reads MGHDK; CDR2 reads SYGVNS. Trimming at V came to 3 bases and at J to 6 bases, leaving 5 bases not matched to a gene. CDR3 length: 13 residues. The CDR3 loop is CASSDTGATEQYV. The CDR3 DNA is TGTGCCAGCAGTGATACAGGGGCCACCGAGCAGTACGTC.

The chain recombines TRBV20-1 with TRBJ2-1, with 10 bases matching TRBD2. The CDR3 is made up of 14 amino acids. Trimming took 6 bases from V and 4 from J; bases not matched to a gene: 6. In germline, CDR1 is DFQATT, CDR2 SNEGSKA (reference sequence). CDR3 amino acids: CSAHFSGGYNEQFF. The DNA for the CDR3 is TGCAGTGCCCACTTTAGCGGGGGGTACAATGAGCAGTTCTTC.